This T cell receptor beta chain is from a study of cytomegalovirus exposure and HLA in healthy donors. Notes on this clone: Its antigen is not known.

The germline V gene encodes CDR1 ENHRY and CDR2 SYGVKD. This CDR3 is 15 amino acids long. V gave up 4 bases and J gave up 9 bases; unmatched junction bases: 4. The PCR employed 60 Vbeta primers together with 13 Jbeta primers. TCRdb's table, derived via immunoSEQ multiplex PCR, lists solely in-frame clones and lacks some. This repertoire shows roughly 100,000 clones, around 76% found once; its top ten account for approximately 8%. Study-wide points: HLA alleles were associated with 15,000 to 20,000 TCR beta sequences in a later analysis at 0.05 false discovery rate.

The chain is built from TRBV10-3 and TRBJ2-1; 15 nucleotides line up with TRBD2. The TCR was taken from a man aged 40-55 years in good health and CMV-seropositive. Specimen: PBMCs. This CDR3 is CAISGTSGGAGEQFF. CDR3 DNA: TGTGCCATCAGTGGGACTAGCGGGGGGGCCGGTGAGCAGTTCTTC.